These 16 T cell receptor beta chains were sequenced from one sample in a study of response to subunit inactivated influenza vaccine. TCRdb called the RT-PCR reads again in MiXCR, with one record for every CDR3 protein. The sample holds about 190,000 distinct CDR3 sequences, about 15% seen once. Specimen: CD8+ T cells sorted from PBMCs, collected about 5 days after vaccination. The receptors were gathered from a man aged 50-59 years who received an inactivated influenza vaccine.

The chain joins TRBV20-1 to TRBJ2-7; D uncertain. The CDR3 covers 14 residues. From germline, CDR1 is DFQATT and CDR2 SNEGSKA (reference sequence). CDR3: CSSAVHPNSGEQYF. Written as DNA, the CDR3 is TGCAGCTCCGCAGTGCACCCAAACAGTGGCGAGCAGTACTTC.

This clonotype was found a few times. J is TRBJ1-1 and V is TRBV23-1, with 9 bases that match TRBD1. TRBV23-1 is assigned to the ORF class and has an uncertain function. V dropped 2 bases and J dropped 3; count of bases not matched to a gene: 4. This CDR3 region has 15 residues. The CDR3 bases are TGCGCCAGCAGTCAAGAGGGACAGGGATACACTGAAGCTTTCTTT. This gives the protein CASSQEGQGYTEAFF.

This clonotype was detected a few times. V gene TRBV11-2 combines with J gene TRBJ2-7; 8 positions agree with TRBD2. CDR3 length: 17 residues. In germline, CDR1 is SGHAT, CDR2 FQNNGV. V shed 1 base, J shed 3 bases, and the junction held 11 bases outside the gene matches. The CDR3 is CASSLVLGGTSVYEQYF. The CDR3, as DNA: TGTGCCAGCAGCTTAGTTCTTGGAGGGACTAGTGTCTACGAGCAGTACTTC.

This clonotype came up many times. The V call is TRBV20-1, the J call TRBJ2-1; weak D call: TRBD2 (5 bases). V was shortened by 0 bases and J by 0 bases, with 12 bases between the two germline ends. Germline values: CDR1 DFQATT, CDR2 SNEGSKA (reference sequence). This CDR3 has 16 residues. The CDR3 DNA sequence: TGCAGTGCTAGAGATGTTGGAGGACGCTCCTACAATGAGCAGTTCTTC. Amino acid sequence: CSARDVGGRSYNEQFF.

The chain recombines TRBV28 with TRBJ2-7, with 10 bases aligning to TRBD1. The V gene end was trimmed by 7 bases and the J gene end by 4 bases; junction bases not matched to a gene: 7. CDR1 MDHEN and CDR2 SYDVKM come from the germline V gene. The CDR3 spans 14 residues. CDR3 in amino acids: CASTETGGEYEQYF. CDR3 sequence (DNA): TGTGCCAGCACCGAGACAGGGGGCGAGTACGAGCAGTACTTC.

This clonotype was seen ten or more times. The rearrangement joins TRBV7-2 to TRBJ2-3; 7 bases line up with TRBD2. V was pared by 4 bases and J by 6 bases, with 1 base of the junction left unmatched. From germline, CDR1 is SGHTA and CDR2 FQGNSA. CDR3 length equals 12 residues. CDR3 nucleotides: TGTGCCAGCAGCTGGGGGGGGGATACGCAGTATTTT. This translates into CASSWGGDTQYF. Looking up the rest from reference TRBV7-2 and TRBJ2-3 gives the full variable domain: GAGVSQSPSNKVTEKGKDVELRCDPISGHTALYWYRQSLGQGLEFLIYFQGNSAPDKSGLPSDRFSAERTGGSVSTLTIQRTQQEDSAVYLCASSWGGDTQYFGPGTRLTVL.

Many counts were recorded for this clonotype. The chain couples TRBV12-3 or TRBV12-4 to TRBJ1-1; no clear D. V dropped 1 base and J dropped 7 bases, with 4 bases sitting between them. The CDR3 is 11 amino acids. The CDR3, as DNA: TGTGCCAGCAGTTTAGGCCTTGAAGCTTTCTTT. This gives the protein CASSLGLEAFF.

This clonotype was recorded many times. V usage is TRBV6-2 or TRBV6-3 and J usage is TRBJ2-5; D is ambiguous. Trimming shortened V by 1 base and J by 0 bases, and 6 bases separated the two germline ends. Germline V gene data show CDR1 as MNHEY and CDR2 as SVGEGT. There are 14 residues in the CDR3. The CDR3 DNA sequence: TGTGCCAGCAGTTACTACGGACACCAAGAGACCCAGTACTTC. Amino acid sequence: CASSYYGHQETQYF.

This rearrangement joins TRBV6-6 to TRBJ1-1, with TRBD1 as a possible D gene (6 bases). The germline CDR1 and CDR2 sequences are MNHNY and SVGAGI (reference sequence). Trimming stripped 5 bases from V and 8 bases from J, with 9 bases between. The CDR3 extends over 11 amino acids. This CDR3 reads CASSGGPEAFF. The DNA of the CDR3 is TGTGCCAGCAGTGGGGGGCCAGAAGCTTTCTTT.

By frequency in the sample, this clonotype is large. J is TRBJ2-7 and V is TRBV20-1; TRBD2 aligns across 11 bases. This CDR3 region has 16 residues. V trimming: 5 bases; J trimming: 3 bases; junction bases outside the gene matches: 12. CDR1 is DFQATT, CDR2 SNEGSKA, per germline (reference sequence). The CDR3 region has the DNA TGCAGTGCTGCCAACGCACTAGCGGGAGCCCACTACGAGCAGTACTTC. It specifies CSAANALAGAHYEQYF.

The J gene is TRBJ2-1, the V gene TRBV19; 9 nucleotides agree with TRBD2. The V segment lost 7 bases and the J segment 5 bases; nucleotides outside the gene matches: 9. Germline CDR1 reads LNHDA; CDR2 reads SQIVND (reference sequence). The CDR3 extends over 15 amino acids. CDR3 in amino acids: CASTLGLAGNNEQFF. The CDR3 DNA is TGTGCCAGTACCTTAGGGCTAGCGGGAAACAATGAGCAGTTCTTC.

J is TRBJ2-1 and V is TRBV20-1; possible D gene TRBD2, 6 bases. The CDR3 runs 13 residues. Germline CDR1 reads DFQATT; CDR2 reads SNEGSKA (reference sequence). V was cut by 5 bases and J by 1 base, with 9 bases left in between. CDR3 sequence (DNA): TGCAGTGCTGCGGAGGGGTCCTACAATGAGCAGTTCTTC. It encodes CSAAEGSYNEQFF.

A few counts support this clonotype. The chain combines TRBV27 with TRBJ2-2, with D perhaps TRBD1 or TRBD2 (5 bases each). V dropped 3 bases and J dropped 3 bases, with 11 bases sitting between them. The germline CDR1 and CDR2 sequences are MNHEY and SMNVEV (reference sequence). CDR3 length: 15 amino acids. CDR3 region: CASSLGVGDTGELFF. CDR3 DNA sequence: TGTGCCAGCAGTTTGGGGGTTGGGGACACCGGGGAGCTGTTTTTT.

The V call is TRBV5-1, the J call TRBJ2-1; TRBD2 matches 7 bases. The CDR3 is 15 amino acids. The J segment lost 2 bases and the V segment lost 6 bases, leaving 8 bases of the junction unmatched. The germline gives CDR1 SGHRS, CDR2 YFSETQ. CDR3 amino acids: CASTEAGFTYNEQFF. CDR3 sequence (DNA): TGCGCCAGCACAGAAGCGGGATTCACCTACAATGAGCAGTTCTTC.

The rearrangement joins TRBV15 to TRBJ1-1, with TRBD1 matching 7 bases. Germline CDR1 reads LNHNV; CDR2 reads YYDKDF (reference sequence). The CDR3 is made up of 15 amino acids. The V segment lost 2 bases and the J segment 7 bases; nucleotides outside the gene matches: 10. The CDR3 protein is CATSRLLTGSSEAFF. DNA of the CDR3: TGTGCCACCAGCAGACTATTGACAGGGTCAAGTGAAGCTTTCTTT.

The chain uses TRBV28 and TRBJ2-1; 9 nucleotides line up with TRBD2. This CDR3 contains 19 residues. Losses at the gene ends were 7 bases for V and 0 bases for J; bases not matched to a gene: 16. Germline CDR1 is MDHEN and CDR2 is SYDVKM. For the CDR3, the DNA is TGTGCCAGCAACCCGAGGGGAGGGATGGGACTAGCCTCCTACAATGAGCAGTTCTTC. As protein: CASNPRGGMGLASYNEQFF.